This is a list of T cell receptor beta chains from one sample in a study of CD8 T cells in Susac syndrome. TCRdb re-analysed the immunoSEQ multiplex PCR reads in MiXCR, keeping a single row per CDR3 protein. Of approximately 180,000 distinct CDR3 sequences in the sample, about 94% were seen once. Material for sequencing was CD4+ T cells from PBMCs. All receptors derive from a human donor with multiple sclerosis. Both conserved end residues are part of each CDR3. The order of the fields is clone size, V gene, J gene, CDR3 length, D gene, CDR3 DNA, CDR3 protein. D genes are given only for firm matches. Size is stated for part of the rows, as once, few or many counts, or as a class when the clone is expanded.

>-|TRBV12-3/TRBV12-4|TRBJ1-6|16|TRBD1
TGTGCCAGCAGCCGTAATACGGGACAGGGTAATTCACCCCTCCACTTT
CASSRNTGQGNSPLHF
>-|TRBV13|TRBJ2-3|15|-
TGTGCCAGCAGCTTATTAGGCGGGAACACAGATACGCAGTATTTT
CASSLLGGNTDTQYF
>once|TRBV20-1|TRBJ2-3|19|TRBD2
TGCAGTGCTAGAGCTTTCCCCGCTAGCGGGGGGCCTATCACAGATACGCAGTATTTT
CSARAFPASGGPITDTQYF
>-|TRBV18|TRBJ2-3|15|-
TGTGCCAGCTCACCGACTGGGGGTAGCACAGATACGCAGTATTTT
CASSPTGGSTDTQYF
>once|TRBV7-2|TRBJ2-7|13|TRBD2
TGTGCCAGCAGCTTTAGCGGGAGTCGCGAGCAGTACTTC
CASSFSGSREQYF
>-|TRBV4-2|TRBJ2-1|15|-
TGTGCCAGCAGTTACGACAGTCTCGCCTACAATGAGCAGTTCTTC
CASSYDSLAYNEQFF
>-|TRBV28|TRBJ1-5|15|-
TGTGCCAGCAGTTTGGGCCAGGGCTATGACCAGCCCCAGCATTTT
CASSLGQGYDQPQHF
>once|TRBV4-3|TRBJ2-5|14|TRBD2
TGCGCCAGCAGCCAAGAGGTGACTAGCGAAACCCAGTACTTC
CASSQEVTSETQYF
>once|TRBV11-2|TRBJ1-2|16|TRBD1
TGTGCCAGCAGCTCCTACAGGGGTTTTTGGAGGGATGGCTACACCTTC
CASSSYRGFWRDGYTF
>-|TRBV7-9|TRBJ1-5|12|-
TGTGCCAGCAGCCGTCCTGATCAGCCCCAGCATTTT
CASSRPDQPQHF
>-|TRBV24-1|TRBJ2-1|15|TRBD2
TGTGCCACCAGTGGTCCGAGCGGGAGGGCCACTGAGCAGTTCTTC
CATSGPSGRATEQFF
>-|TRBV7-8|TRBJ2-4|20|TRBD2
TGTGCCAGCAGCTTGGAGCGACCGGGACTAGCGAAAGGGGCCAAAAACATTCAGTACTTC
CASSLERPGLAKGAKNIQYF
>-|TRBV7-2|TRBJ2-2|15|TRBD2
TGTGCCAGCAGCTTAGTAGCGGGAGGCACCGGGGAGCTGTTTTTT
CASSLVAGGTGELFF